This T cell receptor beta chain was identified in a study of identical twins listed by TCRdb under 2016. Regarding the study in general: The study deep-sequenced TCR alpha and beta repertoires from monozygotic twins, unrelated adults of various ages and cord blood to test whether fetal clonotypes persist. To rule out contamination, replicate twin experiments were performed at different times with different library preparation protocols. The full study reports these points: In beta out-of-frame sequences, excess twin sharing was weaker, because having fewer shared sequences lowered the signal-to-noise ratio. Fewer insertions were carried by abundant cord blood beta clonotypes, a similar but weaker trend appeared in young adult naive repertoires, and no such trend appeared in memory repertoires. Recombination models systematically underestimated out-of-frame TCR alpha sharing in monozygotic twins but agreed with sharing between unrelated individuals. Compared with coincidental sharing between unrelated individuals, an excess of low generation-probability sequences was observed among out-of-frame TCR alpha sequences shared between twins. Invariant T cells such as MAIT and iNKT could partly confound zero-insertion analyses, though diverse VJ usage argued against this for most clonotypes. Because the same donors could not be followed over many years, the conclusions relied on cross-sectional statistical analysis.

This clonotype was seen a handful of times. No cognate antigen has been identified for it. Within one base of it there is no much larger clone, and no base qualities were kept. Every donor was a healthy Caucasian. Three pairs of female monozygotic twins, all aged about 18 to 29 years, were included in the twin cohort. The RNA used for TCR libraries was isolated from peripheral blood mononuclear cells. Libraries were made using 5' RACE. The reads were generated on an Illumina HiSeq 2000. Template switching added a universal primer binding site, and the final cDNA carried a unique molecular identifier that allowed TCR cDNA molecules to be counted accurately. First-strand cDNA for TCR alpha and beta chains was synthesized from specific primers in the conserved constant-segment region. To control for contamination, every cDNA library carried two barcodes: a SMART-Mk sample barcode plus Illumina barcodes. Two successive PCR steps introduced TruSeq adapter sequences along with Illumina sample barcodes. The TCR alpha and beta cDNA libraries were sequenced on the Illumina HiSeq platform using custom primers. Under the source paper's analysis protocol: MiGEC processed the raw reads to extract unique molecular identifiers, while MiXCR was used to determine the CDR3 positions. For each individual, recombination models were inferred using an EM algorithm with the repgenHMM and IGoR tools. Shared clonotype analysis was performed with the tcR package in R, normalizing sharing by the product of cloneset sizes. To study raw recombination without the effects of thymic and clonal selection, out-of-frame nonproductive sequences were analyzed. The public reads were quality trimmed at Q25 with fastp and then assembled into clones with MiXCR by TCRdb, keeping productive beta chains. Duplicate CDR3 protein sequences are folded into a single record with the most common DNA and genes. The V and J calls follow TCRdb's processing rather than the paper's. This sample is represented by hundreds of thousands of distinct CDR3 sequences; roughly 20% of them were singletons. 10% to 15% of the sample is taken by the ten largest.

This sample was also put to use in a study of T cells expressing NK-cell markers. As the second publication notes: In sorted CD3+CD56+NKG2C+, CD3+CD56+NKG2C- and CD3+CD56-NKG2C+ T-cell subsets from several donors, TCR beta-chain repertoires were profiled. Among the eight sequenced donors, only one was HCMV-seronegative, while the other seven were HCMV-seropositive. To restrict sorting to alphabetaTCR-expressing T cells, an anti-gammadeltaTCR antibody was added in several experiments. In 6 or 7 donors, the dominant CD3+CD56+NKG2C+ clonotypes ranked among the top 10 CD8+ clonotypes, making up about 1.0-8% of CD8+ T cells. Those dominant clonotypes were again the most abundant among CD3+CD56-NKG2C+ cells in several donors, at about 25-65%. Whether the expanded NKG2C-expressing T cell clones were specific for HCMV antigens remained unclear. The eight sequenced donors were randomly selected healthy volunteers, three men and five women. To determine HCMV serostatus, a commercial ELISA kit was used to detect HCMV-specific IgG in serum. Bulk peripheral blood T-cell repertoires were additionally sequenced from unsorted PBMC for a handful of donors. MIGEC was used to demultiplex reads and group the reads by UMI, and MiTCR was used to assemble and quantify clonotypes. To remove erroneous sequences, TCR cDNA sequences were retained only when supported by two or more reads. The tcR package was used for downstream repertoire analysis, and clonotypes were matched between fractions using CDR3 nucleotide sequence together with V segment. VDJmatch was used to annotate antigen specificity against VDJdb, with one amino acid substitution allowed in CDR3.

The source of this sequence is a woman aged 18-30 years in good health. The specimen was PBMCs.

The CDR3 has the sequence CASSLAGVATEPQHF. Read as DNA, the sequence is TGTGCCAGCAGCTTGGCAGGGGTGGCAACGGAGCCCCAGCATTTT. The chain joins TRBV5-5 to TRBJ1-5; a tentative D call is TRBD1 (6 bases match). CDR1 and CDR2 (SGHKS, YYEKEE) derive from the germline V gene (reference sequence). V and J are truncated by 0 bases and 8 bases respectively, leaving an intervening sequence of 15 bases. The CDR3 measures 15 amino acids from cysteine to phenylalanine. Here the CDR3 DNA is all that survives: 45 bases in frame from base 1.